This T cell receptor (beta chain) is drawn from a study of T cell repertoires in cytomegalovirus infection. Overall study: Based on public TCR beta signatures, there were indications of CMV infection and of a matching HLA type.

This clonotype has at least ten counts. Antigen specificity is unknown. V dropped 3 bases and J dropped 6 bases, with 9 bases sitting between them. There are 13 residues in the CDR3. The study, taken as a whole, reports: HLA-C-restricted CMV clonotypes gave the most frequent clonotype in two of eight donors. People with CMV and the relevant HLA were identified by cumulative public TCR beta family frequency.

Each CDR3 protein gets one entry after TCRdb re-called the reads with MiXCR. The sample lists 750,000 to 950,000 distinct CDR3 sequences, about 29% occurring once. The sequence was obtained from a human donor in good health (CMV status not recorded). Some clones in this sample may be carry-over from other donors' samples. The rearrangement links TRBV12-3 or TRBV12-4 to TRBJ1-5; a possible D gene is TRBD1 (5 bases). The sample consisted of cultured CD8+ T cells from PBMCs, taken from culture after CMV antigen stimulation. In DNA, the CDR3 is TGTGCCAGCAGTTTTGAGGGGATTCAGCCCCAGCATTTT. It codes for CASSFEGIQPQHF.